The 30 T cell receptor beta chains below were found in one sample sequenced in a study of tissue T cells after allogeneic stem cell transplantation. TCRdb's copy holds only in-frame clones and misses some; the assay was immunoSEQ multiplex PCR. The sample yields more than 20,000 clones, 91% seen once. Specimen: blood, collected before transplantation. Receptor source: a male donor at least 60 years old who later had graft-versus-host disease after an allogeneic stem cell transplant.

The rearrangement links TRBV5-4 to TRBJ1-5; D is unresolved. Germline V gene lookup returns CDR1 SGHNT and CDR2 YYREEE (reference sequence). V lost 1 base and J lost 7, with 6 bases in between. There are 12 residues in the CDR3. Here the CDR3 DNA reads TGTGCCAGCAGCTTGAAAGACCAGCCCCAGCATTTT. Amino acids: CASSLKDQPQHF.

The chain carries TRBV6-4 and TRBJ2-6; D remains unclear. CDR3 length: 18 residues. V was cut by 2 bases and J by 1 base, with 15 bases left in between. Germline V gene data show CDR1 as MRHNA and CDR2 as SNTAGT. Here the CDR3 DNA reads TGTGCCAGCAGTGACCAAGAACACTCGTCTTCTGGGGCCAACGTCCTGACTTTC. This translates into CASSDQEHSSSGANVLTF.

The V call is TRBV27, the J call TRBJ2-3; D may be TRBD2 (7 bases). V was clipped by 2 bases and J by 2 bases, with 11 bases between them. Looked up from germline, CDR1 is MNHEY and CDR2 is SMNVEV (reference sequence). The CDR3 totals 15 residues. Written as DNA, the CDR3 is TGTGCCAGCAGTTTAGACGGGGGGCCCACAGATACGCAGTATTTT. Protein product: CASSLDGGPTDTQYF.

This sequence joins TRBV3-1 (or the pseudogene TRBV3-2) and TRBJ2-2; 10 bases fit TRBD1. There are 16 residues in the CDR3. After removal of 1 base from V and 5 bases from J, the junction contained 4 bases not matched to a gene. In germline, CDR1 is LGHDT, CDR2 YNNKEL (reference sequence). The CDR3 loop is CASSQGDRGGTGELFF. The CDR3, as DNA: TGTGCCAGCAGCCAAGGGGACAGGGGAGGAACCGGGGAGCTGTTTTTT.

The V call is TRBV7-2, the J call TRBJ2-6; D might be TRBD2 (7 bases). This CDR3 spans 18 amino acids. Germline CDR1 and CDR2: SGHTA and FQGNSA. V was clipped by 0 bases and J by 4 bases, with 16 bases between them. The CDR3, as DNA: TGTGCCAGCAGCTTAGCGCCACGGGGGGCGCAAGGGGCCAACGTCCTGACTTTC. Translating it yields CASSLAPRGAQGANVLTF.

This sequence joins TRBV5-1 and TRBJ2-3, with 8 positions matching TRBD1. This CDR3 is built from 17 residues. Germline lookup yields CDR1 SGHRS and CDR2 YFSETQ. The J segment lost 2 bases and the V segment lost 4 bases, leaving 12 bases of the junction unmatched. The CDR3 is CASSRTAGGVHTDTQYF. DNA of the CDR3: TGCGCCAGCAGCCGTACGGCAGGGGGCGTACACACAGATACGCAGTATTTT. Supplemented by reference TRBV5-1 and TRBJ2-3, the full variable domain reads KAGVTQTPRYLIKTRGQQVTLSCSPISGHRSVSWYQQTPGQGLQFLFEYFSETQRNKGNFPGRFSGRQFSNSRSEMNVSTLELGDSALYLCASSRTAGGVHTDTQYFGPGTRLTVL.

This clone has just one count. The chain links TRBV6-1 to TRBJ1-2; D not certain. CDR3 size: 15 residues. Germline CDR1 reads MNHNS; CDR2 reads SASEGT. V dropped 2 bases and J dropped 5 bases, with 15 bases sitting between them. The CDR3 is CASSEWAGRSYGYTF. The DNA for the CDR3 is TGTGCCAGCAGTGAATGGGCAGGACGATCTTATGGCTACACCTTC.

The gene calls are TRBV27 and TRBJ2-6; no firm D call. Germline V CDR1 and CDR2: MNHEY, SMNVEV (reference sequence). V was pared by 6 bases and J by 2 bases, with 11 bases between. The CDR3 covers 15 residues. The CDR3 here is CASRPNEAGANVLTF. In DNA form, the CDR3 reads TGTGCCAGCAGACCCAACGAGGCTGGGGCCAACGTCCTGACTTTC.

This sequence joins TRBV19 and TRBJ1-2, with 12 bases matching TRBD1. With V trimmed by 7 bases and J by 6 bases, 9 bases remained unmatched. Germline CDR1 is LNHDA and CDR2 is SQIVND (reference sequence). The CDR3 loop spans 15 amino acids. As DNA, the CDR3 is TGTGCCAGTATTCCGGGACAGGGGGCTTTGAATGGCTACACCTTC. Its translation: CASIPGQGALNGYTF.

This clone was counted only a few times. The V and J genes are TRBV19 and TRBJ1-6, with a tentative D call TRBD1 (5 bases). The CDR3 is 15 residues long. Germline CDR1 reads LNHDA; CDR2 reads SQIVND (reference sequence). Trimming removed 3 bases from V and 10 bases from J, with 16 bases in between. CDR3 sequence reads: CASSIGEGLGSPLHF. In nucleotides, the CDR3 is TGTGCCAGTAGTATTGGTGAGGGGTTGGGCTCACCCCTCCACTTT.

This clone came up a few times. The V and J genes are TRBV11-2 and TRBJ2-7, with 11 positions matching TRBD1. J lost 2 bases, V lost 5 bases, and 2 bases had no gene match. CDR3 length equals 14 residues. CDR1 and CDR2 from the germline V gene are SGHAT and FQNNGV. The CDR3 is CASSPGQGAYEQYF. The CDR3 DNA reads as TGTGCCAGCAGCCCGGGACAGGGGGCCTACGAGCAGTACTTC.

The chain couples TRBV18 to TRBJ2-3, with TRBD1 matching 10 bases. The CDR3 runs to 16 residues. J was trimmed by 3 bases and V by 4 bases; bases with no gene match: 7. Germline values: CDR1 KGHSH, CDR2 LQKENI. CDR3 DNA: TGTGCCAGCTCACAGACAGGGGGCGGCTTGACAGATACGCAGTATTTT. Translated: CASSQTGGGLTDTQYF.

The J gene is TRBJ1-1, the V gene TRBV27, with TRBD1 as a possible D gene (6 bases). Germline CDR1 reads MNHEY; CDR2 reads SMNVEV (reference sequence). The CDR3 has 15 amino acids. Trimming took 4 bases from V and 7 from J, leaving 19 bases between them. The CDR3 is CASSSLGRGPIEAFF. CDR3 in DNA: TGTGCCAGCAGTTCCCTTGGCAGGGGCCCTATTGAAGCTTTCTTT.

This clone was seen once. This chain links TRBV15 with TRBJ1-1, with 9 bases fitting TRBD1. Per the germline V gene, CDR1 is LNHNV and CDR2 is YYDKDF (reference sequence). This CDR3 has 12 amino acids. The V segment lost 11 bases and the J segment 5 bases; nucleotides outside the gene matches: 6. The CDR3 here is CAAGQGTTEAFF. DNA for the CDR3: TGTGCCGCAGGACAGGGGACTACTGAAGCTTTCTTT.

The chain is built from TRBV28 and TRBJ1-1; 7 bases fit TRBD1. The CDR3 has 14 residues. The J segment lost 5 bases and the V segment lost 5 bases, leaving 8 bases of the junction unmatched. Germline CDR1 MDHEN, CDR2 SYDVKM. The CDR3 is CASSLAQGVTEAFF. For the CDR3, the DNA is TGTGCCAGCAGTCTCGCTCAGGGGGTGACTGAAGCTTTCTTT.

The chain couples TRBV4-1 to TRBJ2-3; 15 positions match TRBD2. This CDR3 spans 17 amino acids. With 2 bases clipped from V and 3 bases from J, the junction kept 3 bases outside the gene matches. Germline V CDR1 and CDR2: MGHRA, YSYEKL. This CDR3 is CASSQTGTSGRTDTQYF. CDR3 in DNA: TGCGCCAGCAGCCAAACCGGGACTAGCGGGAGGACAGATACGCAGTATTTT.

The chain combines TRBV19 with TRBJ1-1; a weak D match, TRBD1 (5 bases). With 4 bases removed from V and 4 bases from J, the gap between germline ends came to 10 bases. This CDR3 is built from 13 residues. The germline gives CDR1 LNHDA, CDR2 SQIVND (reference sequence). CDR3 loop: CASSTGISTEAFF. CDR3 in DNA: TGTGCCAGTAGTACAGGGATTTCCACTGAAGCTTTCTTT.

The CDR3 nucleotides are TGTGCCAGTAGTAAGGAGGACAGACTCTATGGCTACACCTTC. It encodes CASSKEDRLYGYTF. The rearrangement joins TRBV19 to TRBJ1-2, with D maybe TRBD1 (6 bases). The V end lost 4 bases, the J end lost 4 bases, and 13 bases lay between the germline ends. CDR3 size: 14 residues. CDR1 is LNHDA, CDR2 SQIVND, per germline (reference sequence).

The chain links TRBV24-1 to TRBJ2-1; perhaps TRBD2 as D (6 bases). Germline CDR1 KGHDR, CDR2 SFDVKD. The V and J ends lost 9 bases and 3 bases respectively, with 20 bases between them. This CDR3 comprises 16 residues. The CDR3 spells CATFDSSDRYYNEQFF. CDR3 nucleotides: TGTGCCACCTTCGACTCTAGCGACCGATACTACAATGAGCAGTTCTTC.

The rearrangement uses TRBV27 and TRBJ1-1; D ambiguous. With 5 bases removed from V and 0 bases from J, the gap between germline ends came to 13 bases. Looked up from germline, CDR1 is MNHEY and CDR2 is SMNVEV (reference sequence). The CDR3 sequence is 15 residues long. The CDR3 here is CASSQSGLLNTEAFF. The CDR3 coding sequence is TGTGCCAGCAGTCAATCTGGCCTTTTGAACACTGAAGCTTTCTTT.

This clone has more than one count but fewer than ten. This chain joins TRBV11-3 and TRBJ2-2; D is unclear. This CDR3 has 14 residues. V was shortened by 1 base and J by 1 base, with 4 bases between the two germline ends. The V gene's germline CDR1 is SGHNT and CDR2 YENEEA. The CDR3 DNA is TGTGCCAGCAGCTTAGTGGAGAACACCGGGGAGCTGTTTTTT. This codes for CASSLVENTGELFF. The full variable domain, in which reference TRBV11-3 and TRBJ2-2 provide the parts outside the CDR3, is EAGVVQSPRYKIIEKKQPVAFWCNPISGHNTLYWYLQNLGQGPELLIRYENEEAVDDSQLPKDRFSAERLKGVDSTLKIQPAELGDSAVYLCASSLVENTGELFFGEGSRLTVL.

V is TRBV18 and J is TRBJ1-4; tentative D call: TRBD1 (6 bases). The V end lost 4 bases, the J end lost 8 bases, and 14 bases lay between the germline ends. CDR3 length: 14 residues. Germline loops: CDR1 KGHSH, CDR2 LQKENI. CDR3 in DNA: TGTGCCAGCTCACTCAGGGGCGCTACGGAAAAACTGTTTTTT. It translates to CASSLRGATEKLFF.

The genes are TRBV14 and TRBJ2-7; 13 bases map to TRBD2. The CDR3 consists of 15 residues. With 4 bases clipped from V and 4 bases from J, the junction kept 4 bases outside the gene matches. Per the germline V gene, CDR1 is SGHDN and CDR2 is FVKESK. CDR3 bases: TGTGCCAGCAGCCCTGGGACTAGCGGGGTGTACGAGCAGTACTTC. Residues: CASSPGTSGVYEQYF. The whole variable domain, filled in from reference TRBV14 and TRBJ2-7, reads EAGVTQFPSHSVIEKGQTVTLRCDPISGHDNLYWYRRVMGKEIKFLLHFVKESKQDESGMPNNRFLAERTGGTYSTLKVQPAELEDSGVYFCASSPGTSGVYEQYFGPGTRLTVT.

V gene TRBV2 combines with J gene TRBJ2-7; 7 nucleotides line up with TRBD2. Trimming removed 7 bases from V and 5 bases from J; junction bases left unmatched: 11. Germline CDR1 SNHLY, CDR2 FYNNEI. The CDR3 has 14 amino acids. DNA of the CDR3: TGTGCCAGCAAAACCGGACTAGGAGGCGACGAGCAGTACTTC. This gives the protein CASKTGLGGDEQYF.

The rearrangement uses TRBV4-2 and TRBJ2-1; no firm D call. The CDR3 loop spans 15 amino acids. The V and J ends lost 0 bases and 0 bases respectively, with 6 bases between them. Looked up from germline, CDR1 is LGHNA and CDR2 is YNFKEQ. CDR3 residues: CASSQDPSSYNEQFF. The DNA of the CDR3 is TGTGCCAGCAGCCAAGACCCAAGCTCCTACAATGAGCAGTTCTTC.

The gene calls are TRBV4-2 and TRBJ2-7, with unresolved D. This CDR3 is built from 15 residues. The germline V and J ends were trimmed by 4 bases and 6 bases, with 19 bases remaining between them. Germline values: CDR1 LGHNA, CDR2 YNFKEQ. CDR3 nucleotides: TGTGCCAGCAGCCCCTTTACCGGTCCCGAAGCCGAGCAGTACTTC. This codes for CASSPFTGPEAEQYF.

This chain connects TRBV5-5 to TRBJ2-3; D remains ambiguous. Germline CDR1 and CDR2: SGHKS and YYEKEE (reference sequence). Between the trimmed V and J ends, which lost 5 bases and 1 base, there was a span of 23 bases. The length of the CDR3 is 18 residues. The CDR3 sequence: CASRPGSLPHRGTDTQYF. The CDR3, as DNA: TGTGCCAGCAGGCCCGGGTCCCTCCCCCACCGTGGCACAGATACGCAGTATTTT.

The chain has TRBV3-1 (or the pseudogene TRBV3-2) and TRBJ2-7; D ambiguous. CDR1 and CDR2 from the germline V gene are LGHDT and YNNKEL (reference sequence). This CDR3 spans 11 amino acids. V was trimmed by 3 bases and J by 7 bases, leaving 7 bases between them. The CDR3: CASSQVGEQYF. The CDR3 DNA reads TGTGCCAGCAGCCAGGTTGGGGAGCAGTACTTC.

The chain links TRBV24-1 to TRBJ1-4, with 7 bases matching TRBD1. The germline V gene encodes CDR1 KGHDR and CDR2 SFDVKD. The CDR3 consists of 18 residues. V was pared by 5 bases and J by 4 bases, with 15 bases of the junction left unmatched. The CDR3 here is CATSALGSGDRNNEKLFF. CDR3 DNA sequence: TGTGCCACCAGTGCCCTTGGCTCGGGGGACAGAAATAATGAAAAACTGTTTTTT.

Here the CDR3 reads CASSPPPIADTQYF. CDR3 sequence (DNA): TGTGCCAGCTCACCACCCCCGATTGCAGATACGCAGTATTTT. The rearrangement joins TRBV18 to TRBJ2-3; D call uncertain. Deletions cut 0 bases from V and 4 bases from J, with 8 bases between. The CDR3 sequence is 14 residues long. From germline, CDR1 is KGHSH and CDR2 LQKENI.